Presented here are 15 T cell receptor beta chains from one specimen sequenced in a study of blood T cell repertoires in COVID-19. Profiled with immunoSEQ multiplex PCR; TCRdb holds only in-frame clones, not every one. The table records 200,000 to 300,000 clones, 65% to 85% of them present only once. Sequences were obtained from peripheral blood. These receptors were collected from a human donor in a cohort sampled during active COVID-19.

The chain employs TRBV2 and TRBJ2-3; D perhaps matches TRBD1 (5 bases). V lost 1 base and J lost 11, with 10 bases in between. CDR3 length: 12 residues. Looked up from germline, CDR1 is SNHLY and CDR2 is FYNNEI. The CDR3 loop reads CASSEEVTGQYF. CDR3 in DNA: TGTGCCAGCAGTGAAGAGGTCACAGGGCAGTATTTT.

The V and J genes are TRBV7-8 and TRBJ2-5; 10 nucleotides align to TRBD2. The V gene's germline CDR1 is SGHVS and CDR2 FQNEAQ. After removal of 4 bases from V and 2 bases from J, the junction contained 10 bases not matched to a gene. This CDR3 contains 17 residues. For the CDR3, the DNA is TGTGCCAGCAGCTCATTCAAGCGGGGGGGCCTTCAAGAGACCCAGTACTTC. Its protein is CASSSFKRGGLQETQYF.

The chain links TRBV5-1 to TRBJ2-2; 9 nucleotides match TRBD1. The V and J ends lost 0 bases and 5 bases, in that order; junction bases with no gene match: 5. The CDR3 is 16 residues long. In germline, CDR1 is SGHRS, CDR2 YFSETQ. The DNA for the CDR3 is TGCGCCAGCAGCTTGGAGGGACAGGGTCTTACCGGGGAGCTGTTTTTT. The encoded protein is CASSLEGQGLTGELFF.

The chain employs TRBV19 and TRBJ2-7; TRBD1 is a possible D gene (6 bases). This CDR3 contains 14 residues. V gave up 1 base and J gave up 6 bases, with 13 bases separating them. The V gene's germline CDR1 is LNHDA and CDR2 SQIVND (reference sequence). The CDR3 loop is CASSIGGRGSEQYF. For the CDR3, the DNA is TGTGCCAGTAGTATAGGGGGCAGGGGAAGCGAGCAGTACTTC.

The chain employs TRBV13 and TRBJ2-7; D is perhaps TRBD1 (6 bases). The germline V gene has CDR1 PRHDT and CDR2 FYEKMQ (reference sequence). The V end lost 5 bases, the J end lost 3 bases, and 23 bases lay between the germline ends. The CDR3 runs 17 residues. DNA for the CDR3: TGTGCCAGCAGCCCATGGATAAAGGGGGACGGTGACTACGAGCAGTACTTC. This codes for CASSPWIKGDGDYEQYF.

The gene calls are TRBV5-1 and TRBJ2-7; tentative D call: TRBD2 (6 bases). The V end lost 7 bases, the J end lost 4 bases, and 12 bases lay between the germline ends. This CDR3 is built from 12 residues. Germline V CDR1 and CDR2: SGHRS, YFSETQ. The chain's CDR3 is CASGVREYEQYF. The CDR3 coding sequence is TGCGCCAGCGGCGTGCGGGAATACGAGCAGTACTTC.

This rearrangement joins TRBV3-1 (or the pseudogene TRBV3-2) to TRBJ2-2, with TRBD2 as a possible D gene (5 bases). CDR1 is LGHDT, CDR2 YNNKEL, per germline (reference sequence). The CDR3 is 18 residues long. V shed 0 bases and J shed 4 bases, with 18 bases lying between them. The CDR3 DNA reads TGTGCCAGCAGCCAAGATTCGTACAGCTTAGGGAGCACCGGGGAGCTGTTTTTT. It encodes CASSQDSYSLGSTGELFF.

The chain recombines TRBV15 with TRBJ1-5; 9 bases fit TRBD1. This CDR3 is built from 18 residues. After removal of 1 base from V and 4 bases from J, the junction contained 11 bases not matched to a gene. Per the germline V gene, CDR1 is LNHNV and CDR2 is YYDKDF (reference sequence). The CDR3 bases are TGTGCCACCAGCAGAGTCAGGGGTGGGACAGGGAAGAATCAGCCCCAGCATTTT. It yields the protein CATSRVRGGTGKNQPQHF.

This clone was observed many times. The chain uses TRBV3-1 (or the pseudogene TRBV3-2) and TRBJ1-2; 9 bases align to TRBD1. Trimming at V came to 1 base and at J to 5 bases, leaving 8 bases not matched to a gene. Germline CDR1 LGHDT, CDR2 YNNKEL (reference sequence). The CDR3 has 16 residues. This CDR3 is CASSQAISGTGYGYTF. The DNA of the CDR3 is TGTGCCAGCAGCCAAGCTATTTCCGGGACAGGGTATGGCTACACCTTC.

This chain links TRBV11-2 with TRBJ1-1; D is uncertain. V gave up 5 bases and J gave up 0 bases, with 7 bases separating them. From germline, CDR1 is SGHAT and CDR2 FQNNGV. CDR3 length: 13 amino acids. The CDR3 DNA sequence: TGTGCCAGCAGCCAGAACGTGAACACTGAAGCTTTCTTT. Encoded protein: CASSQNVNTEAFF.

This clone was picked up one time. The V gene is TRBV24-1, the J gene TRBJ2-3; 11 bases line up with TRBD2. The germline CDR1 and CDR2 sequences are KGHDR and SFDVKD. V shed 10 bases and J 6 bases; nucleotides not matched to a gene: 11. This CDR3 region has 15 residues. The CDR3 DNA reads TGTGCCACGTCCGCGATAGCGGGAGGGGGGGATACGCAGTATTTT. Translated: CATSAIAGGGDTQYF.

This clone was seen once. The J gene is TRBJ2-1, the V gene TRBV9, with 9 bases that match TRBD1. Germline V gene sequence: CDR1 SGDLS, CDR2 YYNGEE. The CDR3 loop spans 16 amino acids. Trimming removed 4 bases from V and 1 base from J; junction bases left unmatched: 6. CDR3 in DNA: TGTGCCAGCAGCCCCGGGACAGGGAGTTCCTACAATGAGCAGTTCTTC. It specifies CASSPGTGSSYNEQFF.

The chain has TRBV6-6 and TRBJ2-7, with D maybe TRBD2 (6 bases). Trimming pared 3 bases from V and 7 bases from J, leaving 19 bases between. Germline values: CDR1 MNHNY, CDR2 SVGAGI (reference sequence). The CDR3 contains 15 residues. Here the CDR3 DNA reads TGTGCCAGCAGTTATACGAGGTCCGCCGCGGGAGAGCAGTACTTC. Its translation: CASSYTRSAAGEQYF.

The V and J genes are TRBV3-1 (or the pseudogene TRBV3-2) and TRBJ2-7; the D is unclear. Germline V lookup: CDR1 LGHDT, CDR2 YNNKEL (reference sequence). Trimming took off 0 bases at V and 4 bases at J, with 10 bases between the two ends. The CDR3 consists of 14 residues. The DNA of the CDR3 is TGTGCCAGCAGCCAAGATAGCCTGCTGTACGAGCAGTACTTC. It is translated as CASSQDSLLYEQYF.

The chain uses TRBV5-1 and TRBJ1-5; no clear D gene. Trimming shortened V by 4 bases and J by 0 bases, and 11 bases separated the two germline ends. Germline lookup yields CDR1 SGHRS and CDR2 YFSETQ. The CDR3 has 15 residues. The CDR3 sequence: CASSATTDSNQPQHF. In nucleotides, the CDR3 is TGCGCCAGCAGCGCCACGACTGATAGCAATCAGCCCCAGCATTTT.